This T cell receptor (beta chain) comes out of a study of blood T cell repertoires in COVID-19. In the original processing: Reference gene primer amplification yielded estimated nucleated cell counts. Clones were sequenced by immunoSEQ multiplex PCR, and TCRdb holds only the in-frame ones, with some missing. Clonal size and the V and J genes are those of that table, whereas D and trimming came from the DNA. The table has under 200,000 clones, roughly 81% seen once; the top ten hold 8% to 9%. V lost 8 bases to trimming and J lost 4 bases; unmatched junction nucleotides: 5. Germline values: CDR1 LNHDA, CDR2 SQIVND (reference sequence). CDR3 length equals 13 residues. Seattle patients were enrolled during active infection and followed longitudinally.

V gene TRBV19 combines with J gene TRBJ1-5, with 7 bases lining up with TRBD1. This sequence was found in a woman aged 55-70 years with COVID-19, enrolled during active disease. Source material: peripheral blood. The chain's CDR3 is CASQAGGNQPQHF. In nucleotides, the CDR3 is TGTGCCAGTCAGGCAGGGGGTAATCAGCCCCAGCATTTT. The full variable domain, its missing parts supplied by reference TRBV19 and TRBJ1-5, is DGGITQSPKYLFRKEGQNVTLSCEQNLNHDAMYWYRQDPGQGLRLIYYSQIVNDFQKGDIAEGYSVSREKKESFPLTVTSAQKNPTAFYLCASQAGGNQPQHFGDGTRLSIL.